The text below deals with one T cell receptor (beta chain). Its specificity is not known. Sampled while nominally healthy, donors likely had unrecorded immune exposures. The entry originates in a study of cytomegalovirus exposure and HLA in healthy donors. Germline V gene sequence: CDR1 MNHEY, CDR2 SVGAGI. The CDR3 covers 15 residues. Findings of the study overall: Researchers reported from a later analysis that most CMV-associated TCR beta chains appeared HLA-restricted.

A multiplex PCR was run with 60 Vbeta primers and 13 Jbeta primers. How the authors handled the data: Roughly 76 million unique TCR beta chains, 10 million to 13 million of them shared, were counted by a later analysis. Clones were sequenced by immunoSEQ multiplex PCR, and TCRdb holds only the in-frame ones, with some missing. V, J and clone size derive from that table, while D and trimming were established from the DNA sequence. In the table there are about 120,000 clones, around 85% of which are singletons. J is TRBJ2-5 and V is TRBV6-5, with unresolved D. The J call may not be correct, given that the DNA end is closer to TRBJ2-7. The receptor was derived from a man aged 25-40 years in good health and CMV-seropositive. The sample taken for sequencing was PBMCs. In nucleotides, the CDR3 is TGTGCCAGCAGTTACGCTCGAGCAACCTCCTACGAGCAGTACTTC. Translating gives CASSYARATSYEQYF.